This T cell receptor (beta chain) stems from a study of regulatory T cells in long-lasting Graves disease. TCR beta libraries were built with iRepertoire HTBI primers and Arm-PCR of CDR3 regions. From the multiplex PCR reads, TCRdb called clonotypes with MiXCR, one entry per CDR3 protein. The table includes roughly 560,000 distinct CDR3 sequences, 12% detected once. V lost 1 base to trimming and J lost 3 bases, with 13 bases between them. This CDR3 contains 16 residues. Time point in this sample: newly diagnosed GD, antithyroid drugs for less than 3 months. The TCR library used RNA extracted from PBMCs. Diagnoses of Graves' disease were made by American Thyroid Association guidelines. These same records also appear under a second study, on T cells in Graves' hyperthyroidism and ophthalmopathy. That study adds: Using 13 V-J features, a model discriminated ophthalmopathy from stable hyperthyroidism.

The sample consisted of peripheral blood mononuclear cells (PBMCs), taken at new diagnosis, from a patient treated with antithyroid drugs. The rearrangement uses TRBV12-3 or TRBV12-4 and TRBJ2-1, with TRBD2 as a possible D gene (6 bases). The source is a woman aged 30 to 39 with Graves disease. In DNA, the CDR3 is TGTGCCAGCAGTTTAGGAATACGGACTATCTACAATGAGCAGTTCTTC. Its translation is CASSLGIRTIYNEQFF.